This TCR beta chain is drawn from a study of cytomegalovirus exposure and HLA in healthy donors. Among the donors, all were healthy bone marrow donors. General observations from the study: Using a false discovery rate of 0.05, a later analysis showed that fewer than 20,000 TCR beta sequences were associated with HLA alleles.

Trimming removed 2 bases from V and 0 bases from J, with 9 bases in between. Germline CDR1 and CDR2: MDHEN and SYDVKM. The CDR3 sequence is 15 residues long. PCR was performed using 60 Vbeta and 13 Jbeta primers. Sequencing used immunoSEQ multiplex PCR; TCRdb keeps in-frame clones, though not all of them. The table lists over 150,000 clones, 75% to 85% of them singletons. Remarks on this clone: Antigen: not known. Other DNA sequences in the sample encode the same CDR3.

What was sequenced was PBMCs. The sequence was obtained from a man aged 25-45 years in good health and CMV-seropositive. The chain uses TRBV28 and TRBJ2-3; a possible D gene is TRBD2 (6 bases). Here the CDR3 reads CASSLAGPSTDTQYF. CDR3 DNA: TGTGCCAGCAGTTTAGCGGGACCTAGCACAGATACGCAGTATTTT.